Listed below are T cell receptor beta chains from one sample, sequenced in a study of early T cells in non-severe SARS-CoV-2 infection. MiXCR, applied by TCRdb to the 5' RACE reads, yields one record per CDR3 protein. The sample contains over 50,000 distinct CDR3 sequences, roughly 8.2% of which appear only once. Sequences were obtained from whole blood. The receptors here all came from an adult who was a healthcare worker with PCR-confirmed SARS-CoV-2 infection or an uninfected control (not recorded which). The CDR3 runs from the conserved cysteine through the conserved F or W. A D gene is named only where the DNA matches it firmly. Clone size is shown for a subset of rows, as once, few, many or a class of expanded clone.

TRBD2	TRBV20-1	NA	TRBJ2-1	TGCAGTGCTAGCAGGACTAGCTTTATCGACGAGGAGTTCTTC	CSASRTSFIDEEFF
TRBD1	TRBV7-2	many	TRBJ1-6	TGTGCCAGCAGCTTAACAGGGGTAAATAATTCACCCCTCCACTTT	CASSLTGVNNSPLHF
NA	TRBV18	many	TRBJ1-1	TGTGCCAGCTCACCCTCCGGGCAGATGAACACTGAAGCTTTCTTT	CASSPSGQMNTEAFF
TRBD2	TRBV9	few	TRBJ2-1	TGTGCCAGCAGCGTAGTCGGGGGGGCGTACAATGAGCAGTTCTTC	CASSVVGGAYNEQFF
NA	TRBV6-2/TRBV6-3	few	TRBJ1-3	TGTGCCAGCAGTTACTCGATTCGTCTTAACTCTGGAAACACCATATATTTT	CASSYSIRLNSGNTIYF
NA	TRBV28	NA	TRBJ2-7	TGTGCCAGCAGTGTAGCAGGTGATACCTCCTACGAGCAGTACTTC	CASSVAGDTSYEQYF
NA	TRBV24-1	NA	TRBJ2-1	TGTGCCACCATGGACAGCTCCTACAATGAGCAGTTCTTC	CATMDSSYNEQFF
NA	TRBV23-1	few	TRBJ2-1	TGCGCCAGCAGTCAATCCTATGACAGAACTTGCAACAATGAGCAGTTCTTC	CASSQSYDRTCNNEQFF
NA	TRBV12-3/TRBV12-4	many	TRBJ1-5	TGTGCCAGCAGTACTAACCCAGGGACTAGCAATCAGCCCCAGCATTTT	CASSTNPGTSNQPQHF
NA	TRBV25-1	few	TRBJ2-2	TGTGCCAGCAGTGAAAAACTACCGGGCGGGGAGCTGTTTTTT	CASSEKLPGGELFF
TRBD1	TRBV11-3	NA	TRBJ2-1	TGTGCCAGCAGCCATGGGACAGGGAACTACAATGAGCAGTTCTTC	CASSHGTGNYNEQFF
TRBD1	TRBV10-3	NA	TRBJ2-7	TGTGCCATCGGGACAGGGGGGTCAGAGCAGTACTTC	CAIGTGGSEQYF
NA	TRBV27	NA	TRBJ1-6	TGTGCCAGCAGCCCCCCGAGGGGATCCTATAATTCACCCCTCCACTTT	CASSPPRGSYNSPLHF
TRBD2	TRBV11-2	NA	TRBJ2-5	TGTGCCAGCAGCTTGGAGAGCGGGAGGGTGGAGACCCAGTACTTC	CASSLESGRVETQYF
TRBD1	TRBV29-1	many	TRBJ2-7	TGCAGCGTTGAGGCAACCGGGACAGGCCCCTACGAGCAGTACTTC	CSVEATGTGPYEQYF
NA	TRBV3-1	few	TRBJ2-1	TGTGCCAGCAGCCAATTGAACAATGAGCAGTTCTTC	CASSQLNNEQFF
TRBD1	TRBV11-2	many	TRBJ2-3	TGTGCCAGCAGCAAGACAGGGAGTGGGACAGATACGCAGTATTTT	CASSKTGSGTDTQYF
NA	TRBV1	many	TRBJ2-7	TGCACCAGCAGGCTTAAAAGCGGGGGTCGTCCGATGGGCGCCTACGAGCAGTACTTC	CTSRLKSGGRPMGAYEQYF
TRBD1	TRBV20-1	many	TRBJ1-2	TGCAGTGCTAGAGAGCTAACAGGGGGAGGCTACACCTTC	CSARELTGGGYTF
TRBD2	TRBV7-2	NA	TRBJ2-3	TGTGCCAGCAGCTTAGTGGCGGGGGGGCCAGATACGCAGTATTTT	CASSLVAGGPDTQYF
NA	TRBV20-1	many	TRBJ2-3	TGCAGTGCTAGAGGGGCCGGGAGAGTCACAGATACGCAGTATTTT	CSARGAGRVTDTQYF
NA	TRBV5-4	NA	TRBJ1-6	TGTGCCAGCAGCTTGATTGACAGGCGAAATTCACCCCTCCACTTT	CASSLIDRRNSPLHF
TRBD1	TRBV6-5	NA	TRBJ1-6	TGTGCCAGCAGTGGTATCGCGGGACAGGAAAATTCACCCCTCCACTTT	CASSGIAGQENSPLHF
NA	TRBV10-1	NA	TRBJ2-3	TGCGCCAGCAGTGACGAGACGGTTGGGACAGATACGCAGTATTTT	CASSDETVGTDTQYF
TRBD2	TRBV4-2	NA	TRBJ2-1	TGTGCCAGCAGCCAGGGAACTAGCGGGGCTAATGAGCAGTTCTTC	CASSQGTSGANEQFF
NA	TRBV6-2/TRBV6-3	few	TRBJ2-2	TGTGCCAGCAGTTACCAAGGAAACACCGGGGAGCTGTTTTTT	CASSYQGNTGELFF
TRBD2	TRBV11-2	many	TRBJ2-1	TGTGCCAGCAGCTTCCGCCCTAGCGGGATAGACAATGAGCAGTTCTTC	CASSFRPSGIDNEQFF
NA	TRBV27	few	TRBJ1-1	TGTGCCAGCAGTTTGTACGGCCCGGCAGACACTGAAGCTTTCTTT	CASSLYGPADTEAFF
TRBD1	TRBV5-5	few	TRBJ2-2	TGTGCCAGCAGCTTGGCCTCGACAGGGATTCGGACCGGGGAGCTGTTTTTT	CASSLASTGIRTGELFF
TRBD2	TRBV6-2/TRBV6-3	NA	TRBJ2-7	TGTGCCAGCAGTGTACGACCTAGCGGGGGTTACGAGCAGTACTTC	CASSVRPSGGYEQYF
NA	TRBV27	few	TRBJ1-3	TGTGCCAGCAGTTTTGGGCCTGGAAACACCATATATTTT	CASSFGPGNTIYF
TRBD2	TRBV20-1	many	TRBJ2-7	TGCAGTGCTAGCAGCGGGAGAATGGGCGAGCAGTACTTC	CSASSGRMGEQYF
NA	TRBV4-1	many	TRBJ2-3	TGCGCCAGCAGCCAAGGTGGTCGGGGCACAGATACGCAGTATTTT	CASSQGGRGTDTQYF
TRBD1	TRBV28	many	TRBJ2-7	TGTGCCAGCAGTCGGCCGGACAGGTTGTACGAGCAGTACTTC	CASSRPDRLYEQYF
TRBD2	TRBV6-1	NA	TRBJ2-6	TGTGCCAGCAGTGAGCCAGCGGGAGGGTCTGGGGCCAACGTCCTGACTTTC	CASSEPAGGSGANVLTF
NA	TRBV9	few	TRBJ2-3	TGTGCCAGCAGCACGTACCCAGATACGCAGTATTTT	CASSTYPDTQYF
NA	TRBV20-1	NA	TRBJ1-2	TGCAGTGCTAGAGATTCGCGTGGCAGCATCTATGGCTACACCTTC	CSARDSRGSIYGYTF
NA	TRBV7-6	NA	TRBJ1-3	TGTGCCAGCAGCTTAGCTTTCGCAGGCTCCTCTGGAAACACCATATATTTT	CASSLAFAGSSGNTIYF
NA	TRBV29-1	many	TRBJ2-3	TGCAGCGTTGAAGATCGGTTTCAGGGGACCACAGATACGCAGTATTTT	CSVEDRFQGTTDTQYF